Listed here are 18 T cell receptor beta chains from one sample, sequenced in a study of shared T cell receptors in the human thymus (TCRdb year 2021). The method was the immunoSEQ multiplex PCR assay. In its TCRdb copy, this immuneACCESS table keeps in-frame sequences only and misses some clones. Where compared with another copy, unresolved V genes explain less than half of these, and the others have no known cause. The sample data list 700,000 to 750,000 clones, and 70% to 90% of these were observed just once. The ten largest clones take up 0.008% to 0.011% of the sample. This same sample was also taken into another study, of human thymus T cells.

What was sequenced was thymocytes. The receptors were sampled from a girl less than two years old with a congenital heart defect. Donor details come from another sample of the same person, matched by shared clones.

The rearrangement uses TRBV5-1 and TRBJ2-5, with unresolved D. The CDR3 is made up of 16 amino acids. CDR1 is SGHRS and CDR2 is YFSETQ in the germline V gene. The V and J ends lost 2 bases and 1 base respectively, with 15 bases between them. The CDR3 DNA reads as TGCGCCAGCAGCTTTCCCGAAAGCCCCATCCAAGAGACCCAGTACTTC. The encoded protein is CASSFPESPIQETQYF.

The rearrangement links TRBV9 to TRBJ1-4; D not certain. Trimming shortened V by 0 bases and J by 7 bases, and 13 bases separated the two germline ends. The CDR3 has 15 residues. CDR1 SGDLS and CDR2 YYNGEE come from the germline V gene. The CDR3 here is CASSVGEGRREKLFF. As DNA, the CDR3 is TGTGCCAGCAGCGTAGGGGAGGGCCGCCGTGAAAAACTGTTTTTT.

The J gene is TRBJ1-1, the V gene TRBV6-1, with 11 nucleotides matching TRBD1. Germline CDR1 is MNHNS and CDR2 is SASEGT. J lost 0 bases, V lost 1 base, and 19 bases had no gene match. This CDR3 contains 22 residues. CDR3 loop: CASSEVKGDRGKWPDMNTEAFF. DNA for the CDR3: TGTGCCAGCAGTGAAGTGAAGGGGGACAGGGGGAAATGGCCCGACATGAACACTGAAGCTTTCTTT.

This clone turned up a few times. This chain links TRBV6-5 with TRBJ2-7; 7 bases line up with TRBD1. Germline CDR1 MNHEY, CDR2 SVGAGI. V lost 6 bases, J lost 1 base, and 6 bases stayed unmatched. This CDR3 has 14 residues. Here the CDR3 DNA reads TGTGCCAGCAGGACGGGACAGATTTCCTACGAGCAGTACTTC. Amino acid sequence: CASRTGQISYEQYF.

The chain recombines TRBV19 with TRBJ2-4; tentative D call: TRBD1 (6 bases). Germline lookup yields CDR1 LNHDA and CDR2 SQIVND (reference sequence). Trimming pared 1 base from V and 2 bases from J, leaving 12 bases between. The CDR3 contains 16 residues. The CDR3 loop reads CASSIGPRGTKNIQYF. CDR3 sequence (DNA): TGTGCCAGTAGTATAGGTCCCAGGGGTACCAAAAACATTCAGTACTTC.

This clone has more than one count but fewer than ten. This chain connects TRBV7-9 to TRBJ1-3; the D gene is possibly TRBD1 (6 bases). The germline gives CDR1 SEHNR, CDR2 FQNEAQ (reference sequence). The CDR3 length is 17 residues. Trimming removed 0 bases at V and 3 bases at J, with 15 bases between. The DNA of the CDR3 is TGTGCCAGCAGCTTAGCGCTAAGTCAGGGGCTTGGAAACACCATATATTTT. Translating it yields CASSLALSQGLGNTIYF.

V usage is TRBV10-3 and J usage is TRBJ2-7; D unresolved. The germline V gene encodes CDR1 ENHRY and CDR2 SYGVKD. The CDR3 totals 14 residues. The germline V and J ends were trimmed by 0 bases and 3 bases, with 9 bases remaining between them. CDR3 in amino acids: CAISESAARYEQYF. CDR3 nucleotide sequence: TGTGCCATCAGTGAGTCGGCTGCTCGCTACGAGCAGTACTTC.

The table lists this clone with a few counts. Other DNA sequences in the sample encode the same CDR3. J is TRBJ2-7 and V is TRBV5-1; 11 nucleotides line up with TRBD1. The CDR3 length is 14 residues. CDR1 and CDR2 from the germline V gene are SGHRS and YFSETQ. V gave up 4 bases and J gave up 3 bases; unmatched junction bases: 3. The CDR3 nucleotides are TGCGCCAGCAGCCCCGGGACAGGGGGCTACGAGCAGTACTTC. Protein sequence: CASSPGTGGYEQYF. Full variable domain (missing parts from reference TRBV5-1 and TRBJ2-7): KAGVTQTPRYLIKTRGQQVTLSCSPISGHRSVSWYQQTPGQGLQFLFEYFSETQRNKGNFPGRFSGRQFSNSRSEMNVSTLELGDSALYLCASSPGTGGYEQYFGPGTRLTVT.

V is TRBV6-1 and J is TRBJ1-2, with D unresolved. Trimming took 1 base from V and 3 from J, leaving 33 bases between them. Germline values: CDR1 MNHNS, CDR2 SASEGT. This CDR3 has 22 amino acids. The CDR3 DNA follows: TGTGCCAGCAGTGAAGTCTCCGTAAAATACAGCGGGTGCAGGTTCCTTGACTATGGCTACACCTTC. Its protein is CASSEVSVKYSGCRFLDYGYTF.

The chain has TRBV4-3 and TRBJ2-7, with TRBD1 identical over 9 bases. CDR3 size: 17 residues. Germline-derived CDR1 and CDR2 are LGHNA and YSLEER. The V and J ends lost 0 bases and 1 base, in that order; junction bases with no gene match: 7. CDR3 in amino acids: CASSQEYRTGASYEQYF. The CDR3 nucleotides are TGCGCCAGCAGCCAAGAATACCGGACAGGGGCATCCTACGAGCAGTACTTC.

The chain is built from TRBV29-1 and TRBJ1-2, with 7 bases matching TRBD1. CDR1 and CDR2 from the germline V gene are SQVTM and ANQGSEA. The V gene end was trimmed by 1 base and the J gene end by 0 bases; junction bases not matched to a gene: 8. This CDR3 contains 16 residues. As DNA, the CDR3 is TGCAGCGTTGAAGGGTTGACAGGGCGCCCTAACTATGGCTACACCTTC. Protein: CSVEGLTGRPNYGYTF.

The rearrangement uses TRBV25-1 and TRBJ2-5, with a possible D match to TRBD1 (6 bases). The CDR3 totals 15 residues. From germline, CDR1 is MGHDK and CDR2 SYGVNS. V lost 4 bases, J lost 1 base, and 13 bases lay in between. CDR3 in amino acids: CASSGLGTFQETQYF. The CDR3, as DNA: TGTGCCAGCAGTGGGCTGGGGACATTCCAAGAGACCCAGTACTTC.

This chain uses TRBV6-1 with TRBJ2-1, with 13 bases that match TRBD2. The CDR3 sequence is 15 residues long. CDR1 and CDR2 from the germline V gene are MNHNS and SASEGT. With 7 bases clipped from V and 4 bases from J, the junction kept 4 bases outside the gene matches. As DNA, the CDR3 is TGTGCCAGCACCGCGGGACTAGCGGGGTACAATGAGCAGTTCTTC. It translates to CASTAGLAGYNEQFF.

This clone appeared once. The chain employs TRBV7-8 and TRBJ2-2, with 14 bases identical to TRBD2. The CDR3 length is 16 residues. Germline V gene lookup returns CDR1 SGHVS and CDR2 FQNEAQ. V lost 5 bases, J lost 6 bases, and 5 bases stayed unmatched. The CDR3 coding sequence is TGTGCCAGCAGCGGGACTAGCGGGGGCCGCGCCGGGGAGCTGTTTTTT. Translated, it gives CASSGTSGGRAGELFF.

The chain joins TRBV9 to TRBJ2-6; 7 positions match TRBD2. Germline values: CDR1 SGDLS, CDR2 YYNGEE. V gave up 4 bases and J gave up 4 bases; unmatched junction bases: 20. The CDR3 has 20 amino acids. DNA of the CDR3: TGTGCCAGCAGCTCAGCCCATGGGGGGGGAGTCCACACGGGGGCCAACGTCCTGACTTTC. This sequence encodes CASSSAHGGGVHTGANVLTF.

The chain combines TRBV7-8 with TRBJ1-4, with TRBD1 matching over 8 bases. The CDR3 is made up of 16 amino acids. V gave up 5 bases and J gave up 8 bases; unmatched junction bases: 13. CDR1 is SGHVS, CDR2 FQNEAQ, per germline. The CDR3 nucleotides read TGTGCCAGCAGCCCAGGACAGGGACAACTTCAGGAAAAACTGTTTTTT. This sequence encodes CASSPGQGQLQEKLFF.

This clone was seen just once. The V and J genes are TRBV6-6 and TRBJ2-5; D might be TRBD2 (6 bases). In germline, CDR1 is MNHNY, CDR2 SVGAGI (reference sequence). This CDR3 is built from 12 residues. V gave up 0 bases and J gave up 9 bases, with 8 bases separating them. The CDR3 is CASSYSERAQYF. Here the CDR3 DNA reads TGTGCCAGCAGTTACTCGGAGCGGGCCCAGTACTTC.

The chain joins TRBV4-1 to TRBJ1-5; tentatively, D is TRBD1 (5 bases). The germline gives CDR1 MGHRA, CDR2 YSYEKL. This CDR3 region has 16 residues. V was trimmed by 4 bases and J by 2 bases, leaving 15 bases between them. The CDR3 nucleotides are TGCGCCAGCAGCCTCGCGGACGGAGGGGGCAATCAGCCCCAGCATTTT. Its protein is CASSLADGGGNQPQHF.